This TCR beta chain is drawn from a study of cytomegalovirus exposure and HLA in healthy donors. Points on this clone: What it binds is not known.

Study conclusions and caveats: Sequencing likely produced, as an artifact, a cluster of highly shared sequence variants. Analysis performed later showed TCR beta chains linked to HLA being more clonally expanded than equally common others. Some V segments, including TRBV6-2 and TRBV6-3, were excluded as indistinguishable.

V dropped 4 bases and J dropped 2 bases, with 11 bases sitting between them. Germline loops: CDR1 SQVTM, CDR2 ANQGSEA. This CDR3 has 13 residues. Primers for the PCR totalled 60 Vbeta and 13 Jbeta. In the authors' workflow: As a later analysis found, there were about 80 million unique TCR beta chains, of which some 10 million were shared. Sequencing used immunoSEQ multiplex PCR; TCRdb keeps in-frame clones, though not all of them. The DNA was the basis for D and trimming; V, J and clone size are from that table. Listed are about 55,000 clones; approximately 9% falls within the top ten. The genes are TRBV29-1 and TRBJ2-5, with no clear D. Material: PBMCs. The receptor's source is a man aged 50 to 60 in good health and CMV-seropositive. The CDR3 protein is CSVGDGPQETQYF. The CDR3 coding sequence is TGCAGCGTTGGAGATGGGCCTCAAGAGACCCAGTACTTC.